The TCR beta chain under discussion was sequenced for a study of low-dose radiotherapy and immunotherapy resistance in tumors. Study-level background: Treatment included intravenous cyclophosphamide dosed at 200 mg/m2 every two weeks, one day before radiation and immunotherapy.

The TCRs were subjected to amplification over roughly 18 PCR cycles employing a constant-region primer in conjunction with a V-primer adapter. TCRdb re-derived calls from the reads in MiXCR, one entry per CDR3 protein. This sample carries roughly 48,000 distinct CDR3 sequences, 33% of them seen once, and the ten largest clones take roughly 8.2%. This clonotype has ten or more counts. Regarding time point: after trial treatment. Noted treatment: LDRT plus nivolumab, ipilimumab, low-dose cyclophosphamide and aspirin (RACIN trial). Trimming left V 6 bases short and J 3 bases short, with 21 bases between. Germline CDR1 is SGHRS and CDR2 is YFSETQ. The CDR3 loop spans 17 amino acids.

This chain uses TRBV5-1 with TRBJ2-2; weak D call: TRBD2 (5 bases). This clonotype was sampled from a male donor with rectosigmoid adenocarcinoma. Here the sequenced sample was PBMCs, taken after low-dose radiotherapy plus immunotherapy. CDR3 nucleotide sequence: TGCGCCAGCACCCGAGGGAGCGTGGTTATGGACACCGGGGAGCTGTTTTTT. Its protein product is CASTRGSVVMDTGELFF.